The text below deals with one T cell receptor (beta chain). This table comes from immunoSEQ multiplex PCR, and its TCRdb copy is limited to in-frame clones, with some not included. The sample contains around 67,000 clones, about 95% of which appear only once. This sample stems from a study of technical replicates of blood from a few donors. The germline V gene has CDR1 MGHRA and CDR2 YSYEKL. After removal of 4 bases from V and 4 bases from J, the junction contained 3 bases not matched to a gene. This CDR3 spans 14 amino acids. This TCR derives from a human donor in good health. V is TRBV4-1 and J is TRBJ2-1, with TRBD1 matching 8 bases. Sequenced input: T cells isolated from PBMCs. CDR3 DNA sequence: TGCGCCAGCAGCCGTTGGACAGGGTACAATGAGCAGTTCTTC. This translates into CASSRWTGYNEQFF.